One and the same sample provided the 11 T cell receptor beta chains below, sequenced in a study of blood T cell repertoires in COVID-19 (dated by TCRdb to the early 2020s). The library was generated by the immunoSEQ multiplex PCR assay. TCRdb holds this immuneACCESS table with in-frame rearrangements only. Some clones are missing; in checked studies, unresolved V genes explain under half, and the rest has no known cause. The sample has about 490,000 clones on record, approximately 85% of them singletons. The ten most abundant clones make up about 3% of the sample. The sample taken for sequencing was peripheral blood. The receptors were gathered from a human donor in a cohort sampled during active COVID-19.

The CDR3 DNA sequence: TGTGCCAGCAGCCGAAACGTAGGCACAGGGATCTATGGCTACACCTTC. Translated, it gives CASSRNVGTGIYGYTF. The genes are TRBV7-9 and TRBJ1-2; a possible D gene is TRBD1 (6 bases). Germline V gene data show CDR1 as SEHNR and CDR2 as FQNEAQ (reference sequence). The CDR3 loop spans 16 amino acids. Trimming shortened V by 5 bases and J by 4 bases, and 20 bases separated the two germline ends.

Points on this clone: The sample contains more than one DNA sequence encoding this CDR3. This sequence joins TRBV30 and TRBJ1-1, with a possible D match to TRBD1 (6 bases). V was trimmed by 5 bases and J by 4 bases, leaving 11 bases between them. This CDR3 region has 12 residues. CDR1 is GTSNPN and CDR2 is SVGIG in the germline V gene (reference sequence). CDR3 sequence reads: CAWDRLGTEAFF. The CDR3 nucleotides are TGTGCCTGGGACAGGTTGGGCACTGAAGCTTTCTTT.

The CDR3 protein is CASSSGQLLSGNTIYF. CDR3 DNA sequence: TGTGCCAGCAGCTCGGGACAGTTACTCTCTGGAAACACCATATATTTT. V usage is TRBV5-4 and J usage is TRBJ1-3; TRBD1 matches 7 bases. The CDR3 is 16 residues long. The germline CDR1 and CDR2 sequences are SGHNT and YYREEE (reference sequence). The V segment lost 3 bases and the J segment 0 bases; nucleotides outside the gene matches: 6.

This chain uses TRBV19 with TRBJ1-1; TRBD1 matches at 7 bases. The CDR3 has 15 amino acids. J gave up 5 bases and V 7 bases, and 13 bases lay outside the gene matches. The V gene's germline CDR1 is LNHDA and CDR2 SQIVND (reference sequence). For the CDR3, the DNA is TGTGCCAGTACCCCGAGCGAGGGGGCAGGGACTGAAGCTTTCTTT. Encoded protein: CASTPSEGAGTEAFF.

V gene TRBV5-8 combines with J gene TRBJ2-5, with 8 positions matching TRBD1. The CDR3 is 15 residues long. Germline CDR1 reads SGHTS; CDR2 reads YDEGEE. V shed 4 bases and J 1 base; nucleotides not matched to a gene: 6. The CDR3 sequence: CASSATGASQETQYF. CDR3 nucleotides: TGTGCCAGCAGCGCGACAGGGGCGTCCCAAGAGACCCAGTACTTC.

The genes are TRBV6-5 and TRBJ2-1, with 7 bases matching TRBD2. With V trimmed by 0 bases and J by 9 bases, 11 bases remained unmatched. Germline-derived CDR1 and CDR2 are MNHEY and SVGAGI. The CDR3 runs 16 residues. The CDR3 loop reads CASSYSGTTGSFEQFF. CDR3 DNA sequence: TGTGCCAGCAGTTACTCCGGGACTACCGGCTCTTTTGAGCAGTTCTTC.

The rearrangement links TRBV30 to TRBJ1-2, with D possibly being TRBD1 (5 bases). Trimming shortened V by 2 bases and J by 9 bases, and 19 bases separated the two germline ends. CDR3 size: 14 residues. In germline, CDR1 is GTSNPN, CDR2 SVGIG (reference sequence). CDR3 sequence: CAWSTRREGQSYTF. The CDR3 bases are TGTGCCTGGAGTACGCGTCGGGAGGGGCAGAGCTACACCTTC.

The V call is TRBV5-1, the J call TRBJ2-1; D possibly corresponds to TRBD1 (5 bases). Trimming removed 0 bases from V and 2 bases from J, with 9 bases in between. The CDR3 contains 15 residues. CDR1 and CDR2 from the germline V gene are SGHRS and YFSETQ. CDR3: CASSLAPTAYNEQFF. The CDR3 DNA reads as TGCGCCAGCAGCTTGGCCCCGACAGCCTACAATGAGCAGTTCTTC.

The chain is built from TRBV19 and TRBJ2-3; D not certain. The germline V and J ends were trimmed by 9 bases and 3 bases, with 7 bases remaining between them. This CDR3 contains 11 residues. The germline CDR1 and CDR2 sequences are LNHDA and SQIVND (reference sequence). The CDR3 reads CASQTTDTQYF. CDR3 bases: TGTGCCAGCCAGACTACAGATACGCAGTATTTT.

The chain combines TRBV28 with TRBJ2-7; 10 nucleotides agree with TRBD1. V trimming: 8 bases; J trimming: 2 bases; junction bases outside the gene matches: 3. The CDR3 is 13 amino acids. Germline CDR1 and CDR2: MDHEN and SYDVKM. The CDR3 here is CASSGTGAYEQYF. DNA for the CDR3: TGTGCCAGCTCCGGGACAGGGGCCTACGAGCAGTACTTC.

This sequence joins TRBV7-3 and TRBJ2-1, with 8 nucleotides matching TRBD2. Germline lookup yields CDR1 SGHTA and CDR2 FQGTGA. The CDR3 has 15 amino acids. V gave up 5 bases and J gave up 7 bases; unmatched junction bases: 10. In nucleotides, the CDR3 is TGTGCCAGCAGCCCGGGGGGGCTAGGAGGTAATGAGCAGTTCTTC. Residues: CASSPGGLGGNEQFF. Supplemented by reference TRBV7-3 and TRBJ2-1, the full variable domain reads GAGVSQTPSNKVTEKGKYVELRCDPISGHTALYWYRQSLGQGPEFLIYFQGTGAADDSGLPNDRFFAVRPEGSVSTLKIQRTERGDSAVYLCASSPGGLGGNEQFFGPGTRLTVL.